This paragraph covers one T cell receptor (beta chain) sequence. This clonotype showed up just a few times. It lacks a known antigen. Base qualities were left out, and no much larger clone turns up one base away. The library was prepared using 5' RACE. TCRdb records Illumina HiSeq 2500 as the sequencer. A second PCR of roughly 7 to 11 cycles was performed with a sample-barcoded 5' primer and a J-beta primer mix. A unique molecular identifier was introduced onto each TCR beta cDNA molecule by a template-switch 5' adaptor carrying 12 random nucleotides. Each sample yielded at least 3 million CDR3-containing paired-end reads. The Mint cDNA synthesis kit, primed by a TRBC-specific oligonucleotide, was used to synthesize first-strand cDNA from all RNA. Following uracil-DNA glycosylase treatment, all cDNA underwent a first 18-cycle PCR with the universal primers M1SS and BC2_uni_R. The original methods were these. Normalization of each sample was performed by random selection of 1 million high-quality reads, each carrying a distinct molecular identifier. Instead of being binned into consensus sequences, reads that shared molecular identifiers were thrown out. MiTCR, run with a Q25 quality threshold and the strictest error-elimination algorithm, handled CDR3 identification, clonotype clustering and error correction. A nonparametric unseen species model with Euler transformation was used to estimate a lower bound on total TCR beta diversity. The raw public data were reprocessed by TCRdb itself: fastp quality trimming at Q25, MiXCR clonotype calling, in-frame beta chains only. Each CDR3 protein appears once, grouped with its most common genes and DNA. The V and J calls reflect TCRdb's pipeline rather than the authors' work. The sample has a few hundred thousand distinct CDR3 sequences on record, 27% of them singletons. The ten largest clonotypes hold 25% to 35% of the sample.

These data are taken from a study of blood T cells in healthy people across ages (dated by TCRdb to between 2014 and 2016). For context, the study as a whole: In model experiments, template switching captured about one uniquely barcoded TCR beta cDNA molecule for every two T cells. To avoid experimental bias, donors of different ages were randomly spread across the sequencing lanes. The donors were split into four age groups: young (average around 15 years), middle-aged (around 37), aged (approximately 60) and long-lived (approximately 80). To track age-related changes in TCR beta repertoire diversity, the study relied on deep sequencing normalized with unique cDNA molecular identifiers. The study analyzed two additional independent replicas of 1 million unique cDNA reads from the same blood draw for two donors, one aged 18 to 29 and one aged 80 or older.

The CDR3 measures 14 amino acids from cysteine to phenylalanine. Just the 42-base CDR3 DNA is kept, in frame starting at base 1. In the germline V gene (reference sequence), CDR1 corresponds to MNHEY and CDR2 to SMNVEV. The V and J ends are trimmed by 10 bases and 2 bases, leaving 16 bases between them. The donors were under 40 Caucasian individuals from Russia, aged about 6 to 100 years, who were systemically healthy. About 9.1 milliliters of peripheral blood were collected from each donor into EDTA-treated Vacutainer tubes. Ficoll-Paque density-gradient centrifugation was used to isolate PBMCs, with at least 6 million per sample. Trizol reagent was used to extract total RNA from the PBMCs, yielding at least 5.5 micrograms per sample. The percentages of naive CD45RAhigh/CD27high T cells were determined by flow cytometry on a PBMC aliquot from every donor. Study-wide findings and limitations: Compared with the aged group, more naive CD4+ T cells, fewer expanded clones and increased TCR diversity were shown by the long-lived group, suggesting age selection. As age increased, observed TCR beta diversity per million T cells dropped in a roughly linear way, and a significant reduction was already evident by age about 40. Because the CMV infection status of the donors was unknown, age-related changes in expanded clonotypes may potentially have been confounded. Since profiling was done on bulk unsorted PBMCs, naive and antigen-experienced compartments could not be conclusively compared. Estimates of total diversity from one million sequenced T cells were regarded as lower bounds and underestimates. There was a strong correlation between observed TCR beta diversity and the percentage of naive T cells measured by flow cytometry.

The sequenced material came from blood. The origin of this receptor is a woman aged 70 to 79 in good health. The chain couples TRBV27 to TRBJ2-3, with the D gene uncertain. The DNA sequence reads TGTGCCACCGAGTGTCCCTATGTCACAGATACGCAGTATTTT. Translated, this gives CATECPYVTDTQYF.